The clone carrying this TCR beta chain is categorized as medium-sized. As yet, its antigen is unknown. MiXCR, applied by TCRdb to the 5' RACE reads, yields one record per CDR3 protein. The data contain about 1,600 distinct CDR3 sequences, around 13% of them singletons. This CDR3 region has 16 residues. Per the germline V gene, CDR1 is LNHDA and CDR2 is SQIVND (reference sequence). With 7 bases clipped from V and 7 bases from J, the junction kept 12 bases outside the gene matches. This record belongs to a study of spatial heterogeneity in lung cancer. At the level of the study: The count of detected beta-chain sequences consistently exceeded that of alpha-chain sequences. Counts of TCR transcripts in tumor regions correlated strongly with a matched bulk RNA-seq T cell module score. Combinations of a unique TCR and a UMI were tallied in raw reads, and on average each appeared more than ten times. Study outcomes and limitations: Mutation tallies in tumors tracked expanded intratumoral alpha and beta TCR counts.

Specified time point: sample taken at primary tumor resection. This TCR was sampled from a male donor with early-stage non-small cell lung cancer. Sequencing used lung tumor tissue, obtained at surgery. The genes are TRBV19 and TRBJ2-1; TRBD2 matches 11 bases. In DNA form, the CDR3 reads TGTGCCAGTACCCGGGGGCTAGCGGGAGGAAGGAATGAGCAGTTCTTC. It specifies CASTRGLAGGRNEQFF.